The 25 T cell receptor beta chains reported below all come from one sample, sequenced in a study of shared clonotypes between healthy human individuals. Some clones are missing from TCRdb's copy, which holds only in-frame ones; the method was immunoSEQ multiplex PCR. The repertoire consists of about 750,000 clones, with 80% to 95% occurring once and the leading ten covering about 24%. The naive CD8 subset, CD45RO-negative cells positively selected for CCR7, excluded terminally differentiated effector memory CD45RA+ cells. Sequencing used naive CD8+ T cells sorted from blood. The source of these receptors is a man aged 30 to 45 in good health.

This rearrangement joins TRBV7-6 to TRBJ2-2; tentatively, D is TRBD2 (6 bases). CDR1 and CDR2 (germline): SGHVS, FNYEAQ. Trimming left V 5 bases short and J 6 bases short, with 19 bases between. The CDR3 sequence is 16 residues long. The CDR3 nucleotides are TGTGCCAGCAGCCAGACCCTCGGGAGTCTCGCCGGGGAGCTGTTTTTT. Its translation: CASSQTLGSLAGELFF.

The chain links TRBV5-1 to TRBJ2-3, with D uncertain. This CDR3 has 12 residues. Germline-derived CDR1 and CDR2 are SGHRS and YFSETQ. V lost 0 bases, J lost 6 bases, and 5 bases lay in between. The CDR3 protein is CASSLGWDTQYF. CDR3 DNA sequence: TGCGCCAGCAGCTTGGGTTGGGATACGCAGTATTTT.

The gene calls are TRBV27 and TRBJ2-3; D gene ambiguous. The germline V gene has CDR1 MNHEY and CDR2 SMNVEV (reference sequence). Trimming stripped 0 bases from V and 5 bases from J, with 18 bases between. The CDR3 is 17 amino acids. The CDR3 bases are TGTGCCAGCAGTTTATCGATTTTCGGAAGCCGGCTAGATACGCAGTATTTT. It specifies CASSLSIFGSRLDTQYF.

The rearrangement joins TRBV7-2 to TRBJ1-1; 7 bases match TRBD1. Germline CDR1 reads SGHTA; CDR2 reads FQGNSA. Trimming at V came to 5 bases and at J to 9 bases, leaving 9 bases not matched to a gene. The CDR3 totals 13 residues. The CDR3 region has the DNA TGTGCCAGCAGCCTGTGGACAGGAGAAAAAGCTTTCTTT. This encodes CASSLWTGEKAFF.

This clone was picked up one time. This chain uses TRBV28 with TRBJ2-1, with 7 bases matching TRBD1. This CDR3 is built from 14 residues. Germline V lookup: CDR1 MDHEN, CDR2 SYDVKM. V shed 5 bases, J shed 6 bases, and the junction held 7 bases outside the gene matches. CDR3: CASSRVTGTNEQFF. The CDR3 DNA reads TGTGCCAGCAGTAGGGTGACAGGGACCAATGAGCAGTTCTTC.

The V call is TRBV27, the J call TRBJ2-1; 9 nucleotides agree with TRBD2. V was pared by 3 bases and J by 7 bases, with 7 bases of the junction left unmatched. Per germline, CDR1 MNHEY and CDR2 SMNVEV (reference sequence). This CDR3 contains 15 residues. CDR3 in amino acids: CASSFLREGHNEQFF. The DNA for the CDR3 is TGTGCCAGCAGTTTTCTGCGGGAGGGCCATAATGAGCAGTTCTTC.

For this clone: This CDR3 is also generated by other DNA sequences in the sample. V usage is TRBV5-6 and J usage is TRBJ2-7, with D unresolved. Germline V gives CDR1 SGHDT, CDR2 YYEEEE. The germline V and J ends were trimmed by 0 bases and 0 bases, with 7 bases remaining between them. This CDR3 contains 14 residues. The CDR3 DNA is TGTGCCAGCAGCTTGGGGGGAAGCTCCTACGAGCAGTACTTC. Its protein is CASSLGGSSYEQYF.

In its sample, this clone was seen once. The chain has TRBV7-9 and TRBJ1-2, with D unresolved. V lost 6 bases, J lost 5 bases, and 10 bases lay in between. CDR1 is SEHNR, CDR2 FQNEAQ, per germline (reference sequence). The length of the CDR3 is 12 residues. CDR3 nucleotide sequence: TGTGCCAGCAGTGGGGTAGAATATGGCTACACCTTC. Amino acids: CASSGVEYGYTF. The full variable domain, its missing parts supplied by reference TRBV7-9 and TRBJ1-2, is DTGVSQNPRHKITKRGQNVTFRCDPISEHNRLYWYRQTLGQGPEFLTYFQNEAQLEKSRLLSDRFSAERPKGSFSTLEIQRTEQGDSAMYLCASSGVEYGYTFGSGTRLTVV.

The V gene is TRBV27, the J gene TRBJ2-7, with 10 bases identical to TRBD2. The germline gives CDR1 MNHEY, CDR2 SMNVEV (reference sequence). The CDR3 consists of 17 residues. The V segment lost 2 bases and the J segment 6 bases; nucleotides outside the gene matches: 13. This CDR3 reads CASSLMLAGVRRGEQYF. Written as DNA, the CDR3 is TGTGCCAGCAGTTTAATGCTAGCGGGAGTCAGGCGGGGCGAGCAGTACTTC.

This chain uses TRBV6-5 with TRBJ2-7; D tentatively fits TRBD1 or TRBD2 (5 bases each). Germline CDR1 reads MNHEY; CDR2 reads SVGAGI. Trimming stripped 3 bases from V and 2 bases from J, with 11 bases between. The CDR3 runs to 14 residues. Here the CDR3 reads CASSYGGEAYEQYF. The CDR3 nucleotides read TGTGCCAGCAGTTATGGGGGAGAAGCCTACGAGCAGTACTTC.

This chain links TRBV9 with TRBJ2-1; TRBD2 is a possible D gene (5 bases). Trimming stripped 4 bases from V and 0 bases from J, with 14 bases between. CDR3 size: 16 residues. Germline lookup yields CDR1 SGDLS and CDR2 YYNGEE. In nucleotides, the CDR3 is TGTGCCAGCAGCCTAGCAAGTAGGAGCTCCTACAATGAGCAGTTCTTC. The encoded protein is CASSLASRSSYNEQFF.

V gene TRBV9 combines with J gene TRBJ2-3; TRBD1 is a possible D gene (6 bases). Germline V gene data show CDR1 as SGDLS and CDR2 as YYNGEE. V shed 5 bases and J shed 2 bases, with 18 bases lying between them. The CDR3 consists of 16 residues. The CDR3 DNA is TGTGCCAGCAGTGCCACAGGGTTCTCTACCACAGATACGCAGTATTTT. Residues: CASSATGFSTTDTQYF. Together with reference TRBV9 and TRBJ2-3, the CDR3 gives the full variable domain: DSGVTQTPKHLITATGQRVTLRCSPRSGDLSVYWYQQSLDQGLQFLIQYYNGEERAKGNILERFSAQQFPDLHSELNLSSLELGDSALYFCASSATGFSTTDTQYFGPGTRLTVL.

This sequence joins TRBV18 and TRBJ2-1, with D hard to call. In germline, CDR1 is KGHSH, CDR2 LQKENI. This CDR3 spans 14 amino acids. Trimming cost V 3 bases and J 5 bases, with 11 bases left between them. CDR3 sequence: CASSPTLQDNEQFF. CDR3 nucleotides: TGTGCCAGCTCACCTACCCTCCAGGACAATGAGCAGTTCTTC. The variable domain in full, with the rest retrieved from reference TRBV18 and TRBJ2-1, is NAGVMQNPRHLVRRRGQEARLRCSPMKGHSHVYWYRQLPEEGLKFMVYLQKENIIDESGMPKERFSAEFPKEGPSILRIQQVVRGDSAAYFCASSPTLQDNEQFFGPGTRLTVL.

The genes are TRBV27 and TRBJ2-7; a weak D match, TRBD1 (6 bases). This CDR3 comprises 17 residues. CDR1 is MNHEY, CDR2 SMNVEV, per germline (reference sequence). The V gene lost 5 bases and the J gene lost 4 bases, with 24 bases spanning the gap. The CDR3 sequence is CASSLQPPDRGIYEQYF. CDR3 bases: TGTGCCAGCAGTCTCCAACCCCCGGACAGAGGAATATACGAGCAGTACTTC.

The DNA for the CDR3 is TGTGCCAGTGCCCCGTATAGCAATCAGCCCCAGCATTTT. Protein sequence: CASAPYSNQPQHF. The chain recombines TRBV28 with TRBJ1-5; D uncertain. Per the germline V gene, CDR1 is MDHEN and CDR2 is SYDVKM. The germline V and J ends were trimmed by 9 bases and 0 bases, with 9 bases remaining between them. The CDR3 sequence is 13 residues long.

V usage is TRBV28 and J usage is TRBJ1-4, with 8 bases lining up with TRBD1. The CDR3 spans 16 residues. After removal of 4 bases from V and 4 bases from J, the junction contained 8 bases not matched to a gene. Germline V CDR1 and CDR2: MDHEN, SYDVKM. The CDR3 DNA reads TGTGCCAGCAGTTCCCCGGACAGGGCCGATAATGAAAAACTGTTTTTT. Amino acids: CASSSPDRADNEKLFF.

This clone was recorded many times. This chain links TRBV6-1 with TRBJ2-1, with a weak D call TRBD1 (6 bases). With 1 base removed from V and 6 bases from J, the gap between germline ends came to 13 bases. The CDR3 has 15 amino acids. Germline CDR1 and CDR2: MNHNS and SASEGT. The CDR3 loop is CASSEEGVPSNEQFF. CDR3 in DNA: TGTGCCAGCAGTGAAGAGGGGGTTCCCTCCAATGAGCAGTTCTTC.

The chain couples TRBV4-3 to TRBJ2-1, with unresolved D. V was clipped by 0 bases and J by 8 bases, with 11 bases between them. The CDR3 contains 14 residues. The V gene's germline CDR1 is LGHNA and CDR2 YSLEER. CDR3 sequence (DNA): TGCGCCAGCAGCCAAGATCAGGTCACGGATGAGCAGTTCTTC. It yields the protein CASSQDQVTDEQFF.

Remarks on this clone: Other DNA variants within this sample encode the same CDR3. V is TRBV27 and J is TRBJ2-7, with D unclear. This CDR3 is built from 13 residues. Trimming pared 6 bases from V and 0 bases from J, leaving 9 bases between. Germline V gene sequence: CDR1 MNHEY, CDR2 SMNVEV (reference sequence). CDR3 residues: CASSDGNSYEQYF. CDR3 DNA: TGTGCCAGCAGCGACGGCAACTCCTACGAGCAGTACTTC.

The rearrangement uses TRBV18 and TRBJ2-3, with 8 bases aligning to TRBD1. After removal of 8 bases from V and 4 bases from J, the junction contained 11 bases not matched to a gene. CDR1 and CDR2 (germline): KGHSH, LQKENI. CDR3 length: 15 amino acids. The CDR3 region is CASTYWDRSADTQYF. As DNA, the CDR3 is TGTGCCAGCACGTATTGGGACAGGTCGGCAGATACGCAGTATTTT.

This chain uses TRBV27 with TRBJ2-1; 14 bases are shared with TRBD2. The V gene end was trimmed by 2 bases and the J gene end by 6 bases; junction bases not matched to a gene: 3. This CDR3 has 16 amino acids. CDR1 is MNHEY and CDR2 is SMNVEV in the germline V gene (reference sequence). The CDR3 sequence: CASSLGTSGRINEQFF. The CDR3 DNA is TGTGCCAGCAGTTTAGGGACTAGCGGGAGAATCAATGAGCAGTTCTTC.

The V and J genes are TRBV27 and TRBJ2-7, with D tentatively TRBD1 or TRBD2 (5 bases each). There are 16 residues in the CDR3. The V gene's germline CDR1 is MNHEY and CDR2 SMNVEV (reference sequence). The germline V and J ends were trimmed by 5 bases and 3 bases, with 20 bases remaining between them. The CDR3 sequence is CASSHSPGRDNYEQYF. CDR3 coding DNA: TGTGCCAGCAGTCACTCTCCGGGACGGGATAACTACGAGCAGTACTTC.

The V call is TRBV5-8, the J call TRBJ2-5, with 7 nucleotides matching TRBD1. CDR1 and CDR2 from the germline V gene are SGHTS and YDEGEE. This CDR3 region has 14 residues. V lost 5 bases to trimming and J lost 5 bases; unmatched junction nucleotides: 9. CDR3: CASRRRQGEETQYF. The CDR3 nucleotides read TGTGCCAGCAGGAGAAGACAGGGTGAGGAGACCCAGTACTTC. The full variable domain, with the rest looked up from reference TRBV5-8 and TRBJ2-5, is EAGVTQSPTHLIKTRGQQATLRCSPISGHTSVYWYQQALGLGLQFLLWYDEGEERNRGNFPPRFSGRQFPNYSSELNVNALELEDSALYLCASRRRQGEETQYFGPGTRLLVL.

The rearrangement links TRBV6-1 to TRBJ2-4, with D hard to call. This CDR3 has 13 residues. V lost 3 bases, J lost 8 bases, and 11 bases lay in between. Germline-derived CDR1 and CDR2 are MNHNS and SASEGT. The CDR3: CASSDLVWDIQYF. The CDR3 DNA reads TGTGCCAGCAGTGATCTGGTCTGGGACATTCAGTACTTC.

The V gene is TRBV27, the J gene TRBJ1-1; D possibly corresponds to TRBD1 (6 bases). CDR3 length: 17 amino acids. Germline V CDR1 and CDR2: MNHEY, SMNVEV (reference sequence). V was trimmed by 5 bases and J by 3 bases, leaving 22 bases between them. The CDR3 spells CASSPARTGLLYTEAFF. DNA of the CDR3: TGTGCCAGCAGTCCCGCTCGTACAGGGCTTTTGTACACTGAAGCTTTCTTT.